The sequence of this T cell receptor beta chain was determined in a study of blood T cell repertoires in COVID-19. In the study overall: The United States, Italy and Spain provided the acute and convalescent COVID-19 samples. The cDNA or gDNA used as material had been derived from T cells, B-cell-depleted T cells, or PBMCs.

Measured with immunoSEQ multiplex PCR; TCRdb has only the in-frame clones, and not every one. The sample consists of some 120,000 clones, about 89% of them appearing once. Sequenced: peripheral blood. The receptor's source is a man aged 40-50 years with acute or convalescent COVID-19.

CDR3 amino acids: CASSPILSQGRLPEAFF. CDR3 DNA sequence: TGTGCCAGTAGTCCCATCCTTTCCCAGGGTAGGCTTCCTGAAGCTTTCTTT. The gene calls are TRBV19 and TRBJ1-1; D possibly corresponds to TRBD1 (5 bases). The CDR3 consists of 17 residues. The germline gives CDR1 LNHDA, CDR2 SQIVND (reference sequence). Trimming pared 5 bases from V and 6 bases from J, leaving 25 bases between.